The present entry profiles one T cell receptor beta chain with its context. Its specificity is unknown. The protocol was immunoSEQ multiplex PCR, while the TCRdb copy is restricted to in-frame clones and leaves out a portion. The data show tens of thousands of clones, with 65% to 85% seen just once and around 5.8% held by the top ten. This sample was included in a study of radiation and T cells in renal cell carcinoma. Study-level findings and limits: Top tumor clonotypes rose in blood 2 weeks post-radiation, then contracted.

The time point here: baseline pretreatment blood. Noted treatment: 15 Gy SBRT to primary tumor, nephrectomy 4 weeks later. Clear cell pathology was present in this patient's renal cell carcinoma. CDR3 length equals 15 residues. Germline CDR1 reads SEHNR; CDR2 reads FQNEAQ (reference sequence). Trimming removed 7 bases from V and 2 bases from J, with 16 bases in between. The chain recombines TRBV7-9 with TRBJ2-3; D may be TRBD1 (6 bases). This specimen consisted of blood, obtained from a patient whose treatment included radiotherapy and nephrectomy. The receptor was derived from a man aged 55 to 70 with renal cell carcinoma. Here the CDR3 DNA reads TGTGCCAGCACCCGAGGGGGAGTACACACAGATACGCAGTATTTT. It codes for CASTRGGVHTDTQYF.